A single sample is the source of the 22 T cell receptor beta chains below, sequenced in a study of spatial heterogeneity in lung cancer. MiXCR, run by TCRdb on the 5' RACE reads, gives a single entry per CDR3 protein. The table records several thousand distinct CDR3 sequences, around 25% of them present only once. Indicated time point: sample taken at primary tumor resection. Sequencing of whole RNA from tumor, nontumor lung or frozen PBMC involved no sorting. The sample in question was PBMCs, obtained at surgery. The source of these receptors is a female donor with early-stage non-small cell lung cancer.

A note on this clonotype: In a library made to pick up alpha chains, this beta chain is a stray read with a size that means little. The rearrangement uses TRBV28 and TRBJ2-3; D uncertain. The CDR3 consists of 14 residues. Germline V gene lookup returns CDR1 MDHEN and CDR2 SYDVKM. V was clipped by 6 bases and J by 3 bases, with 13 bases between them. The CDR3 nucleotides are TGTGCCAGCAGACAAACTACCGCGACAGATACGCAGTATTTT. Amino acids: CASRQTTATDTQYF.

This clonotype occurred a few times. A library prepared for alpha chains yielded this beta chain as an off-target read; its size is of little meaning. This chain connects TRBV28 to TRBJ2-4, with 11 bases that match TRBD2. CDR3 size: 16 residues. Germline V gene sequence: CDR1 MDHEN, CDR2 SYDVKM. The V gene end was trimmed by 5 bases and the J gene end by 0 bases; junction bases not matched to a gene: 3. In DNA form, the CDR3 reads TGTGCCAGCAGTCGCGGACTAGCGGGAGCCAAAAACATTCAGTACTTC. This translates into CASSRGLAGAKNIQYF.

By proportion, this clonotype is large. This beta chain is an unintended read in a library built for alpha chains; its size means little. V and J are TRBV4-3 and TRBJ2-7, with D unresolved. V gave up 0 bases and J gave up 0 bases, with 12 bases separating them. Germline assignment: CDR1 LGHNA and CDR2 YSLEER. CDR3 length equals 16 residues. The CDR3 DNA follows: TGCGCCAGCAGCCAAGATCTAAAACAATTCTCCTACGAGCAGTACTTC. Residues: CASSQDLKQFSYEQYF.

To note about this clonotype: The library was prepared for alpha chains; this beta chain is a stray read, so its frequency means little. The gene calls are TRBV20-1 and TRBJ2-3; 11 bases agree with TRBD2. The ends lost 1 base at V and 5 bases at J; junction bases unmatched: 11. The CDR3 loop spans 17 amino acids. Germline CDR1 DFQATT, CDR2 SNEGSKA (reference sequence). This chain's CDR3 is CSARGTGTSGGRDTQYF. The CDR3 bases are TGCAGTGCTAGAGGTACCGGGACTAGCGGTGGGAGAGATACGCAGTATTTT.

Details on this clonotype: The library was built for alpha chains, so this beta chain is an off-target read and its size means little. This chain uses TRBV7-2 with TRBJ2-3; D gene ambiguous. From germline, CDR1 is SGHTA and CDR2 FQGNSA. The V gene lost 7 bases and the J gene lost 0 bases, with 14 bases spanning the gap. The CDR3 is made up of 15 amino acids. CDR3 region: CASTPGITSTDTQYF. The DNA of the CDR3 is TGTGCCAGCACACCTGGGATAACTAGCACAGATACGCAGTATTTT.

About this clonotype itself: Found in a library prepared for alpha chains, this beta chain is an off-target read, and its abundance has little meaning. This chain uses TRBV5-5 with TRBJ2-7; D remains ambiguous. This CDR3 is built from 12 residues. Germline loops: CDR1 SGHKS, CDR2 YYEKEE (reference sequence). Trimming stripped 0 bases from V and 2 bases from J, with 3 bases between. CDR3 amino acids: CASSLATYEQYF. DNA for the CDR3: TGTGCCAGCAGCTTGGCCACCTACGAGCAGTACTTC.

This clonotype was observed a few times. This beta chain is a stray sequence in a library constructed for alpha chains; its clone size is not meaningful. V is TRBV30 and J is TRBJ2-5, with 14 positions matching TRBD2. The germline V gene encodes CDR1 GTSNPN and CDR2 SVGIG (reference sequence). The V segment lost 7 bases and the J segment 5 bases; nucleotides outside the gene matches: 6. This CDR3 is built from 14 residues. The CDR3: CASPGTSGSETQYF. The CDR3 nucleotides read TGTGCCTCCCCTGGGACTAGCGGGAGCGAGACCCAGTACTTC.

By its share, this clonotype is medium-sized. Within a library made for alpha chains, this beta chain is off target, and its count is uninformative. The chain links TRBV28 to TRBJ2-5, with 10 positions matching TRBD1. The CDR3 consists of 16 residues. Germline V gene sequence: CDR1 MDHEN, CDR2 SYDVKM. V lost 4 bases, J lost 4 bases, and 9 bases stayed unmatched. CDR3 nucleotide sequence: TGTGCCAGCAGTTACCCCGACAGGGGGCCCCCAGAGACCCAGTACTTC. This translates into CASSYPDRGPPETQYF.

This clonotype showed up just a few times. Since the library was made to target alpha chains, this beta chain is a stray read and its abundance is not meaningful. The chain has TRBV12-3 or TRBV12-4 and TRBJ2-3, with 15 bases lining up with TRBD2. This CDR3 is built from 16 residues. J gave up 12 bases and V 6 bases, and 13 bases lay outside the gene matches. The DNA of the CDR3 is TGTGCCAGCAGCATCGGACTAGCGGGAGGGACTCAGACCCAGTATTTT. As protein: CASSIGLAGGTQTQYF.

With regard to this clonotype: This beta chain is a stray read from a library made for alpha chains; its abundance is not meaningful. This chain joins TRBV7-2 and TRBJ2-1; a possible D gene is TRBD2 (5 bases). Germline CDR1 is SGHTA and CDR2 is FQGNSA. The CDR3 runs to 16 residues. Between the trimmed V and J ends, which lost 1 base and 6 bases, there was a span of 16 bases. The DNA for the CDR3 is TGTGCCAGCAGCTTAGATAGGGCAGGAGGATTCAATGAGCAGTTCTTC. Protein sequence: CASSLDRAGGFNEQFF.

This clonotype came up a few times. This beta chain is an unintended read in a library built for alpha chains; its size means little. This chain uses TRBV6-6 with TRBJ2-7; TRBD2 matches 8 bases. J gave up 4 bases and V 6 bases, and 11 bases lay outside the gene matches. This CDR3 region has 15 residues. The germline gives CDR1 MNHNY, CDR2 SVGAGI (reference sequence). CDR3 protein: CASRQAGVMGYEQYF. The CDR3, as DNA: TGTGCCAGCAGGCAAGCGGGAGTAATGGGTTACGAGCAGTACTTC.

As concerns this clonotype: This beta chain slipped into a library made for alpha chains as a stray read, so its size is not meaningful. The chain employs TRBV7-6 and TRBJ2-7; possible D gene TRBD2, 5 bases. The CDR3 spans 19 residues. V was trimmed by 3 bases and J by 0 bases, leaving 24 bases between them. Germline V lookup: CDR1 SGHVS, CDR2 FNYEAQ. The CDR3 DNA is TGTGCCAGCAGCTTCCGTGGGAGAAAATATTGGGAAAGCTCCTACGAGCAGTACTTC. Protein: CASSFRGRKYWESSYEQYF.

As to this clonotype: This beta chain is a stray read from a library made for alpha chains; its abundance is not meaningful. This chain joins TRBV6-1 and TRBJ2-7, with TRBD1 identical over 8 bases. Looked up from germline, CDR1 is MNHNS and CDR2 is SASEGT. Trimming removed 0 bases from V and 1 base from J; junction bases left unmatched: 8. The CDR3 length is 17 residues. CDR3 nucleotide sequence: TGTGCCAGCAGTGAAGCGTCCGGGACAGGTGTTTCCTACGAGCAGTACTTC. Residues: CASSEASGTGVSYEQYF.

This clonotype was recorded a few times. A library prepared for alpha chains yielded this beta chain as an off-target read; its size is of little meaning. V is TRBV18 and J is TRBJ1-1, with D maybe TRBD1 (5 bases). The germline CDR1 and CDR2 sequences are KGHSH and LQKENI. This CDR3 spans 15 amino acids. V shed 6 bases and J shed 3 bases, with 17 bases lying between them. The CDR3 here is CASSLGGSSDTEAFF. In DNA, the CDR3 is TGTGCCAGCTCCCTGGGGGGGAGTTCGGACACTGAAGCTTTCTTT.

In this sample, this clonotype turned up a few times. This beta chain is a stray sequence in a library constructed for alpha chains; its clone size is not meaningful. The chain couples TRBV19 to TRBJ2-4, with D maybe TRBD2 (6 bases). This CDR3 spans 15 amino acids. Germline CDR1 LNHDA, CDR2 SQIVND (reference sequence). V gave up 4 bases and J gave up 0 bases, with 10 bases separating them. In nucleotides, the CDR3 is TGTGCCAGTAGTACGCAGGGACTAGCCAAAAACATTCAGTACTTC. Protein sequence: CASSTQGLAKNIQYF.

A note on this clonotype: As an off-target read in a library built for alpha chains, this beta chain has a frequency of little significance. The genes are TRBV7-2 and TRBJ2-4; either TRBD1 or TRBD2 may fit D (5 bases each). V dropped 8 bases and J dropped 9 bases, with 14 bases sitting between them. In germline, CDR1 is SGHTA, CDR2 FQGNSA. This CDR3 has 12 residues. The CDR3 region is CASQPRDGIQYF. CDR3 DNA: TGTGCCAGCCAGCCTAGGGACGGCATTCAGTACTTC.

In its sample, this clonotype ranks as medium-sized. For a library built for alpha chains, this beta chain is a stray read; little rests on its size. The gene calls are TRBV20-1 and TRBJ2-1, with TRBD2 matching 7 bases. The CDR3 contains 12 residues. Germline V gene data show CDR1 as DFQATT and CDR2 as SNEGSKA (reference sequence). Unmatched junction bases numbered 0, after V lost 0 bases and J lost 7 bases. As DNA, the CDR3 is TGCAGTGCTAGAGAGCGGGAGAATGAGCAGTTCTTC. Translation: CSARERENEQFF.

This clonotype is classed as medium-sized (0.01 to 0.1%). Little can be read into the size of this beta chain, an off-target read in a library designed for alpha chains. This chain uses TRBV27 with TRBJ2-5, with 10 bases fitting TRBD1. V lost 5 bases to trimming and J lost 5 bases; unmatched junction nucleotides: 8. This CDR3 has 15 amino acids. CDR1 is MNHEY and CDR2 is SMNVEV in the germline V gene (reference sequence). The CDR3 loop reads CASSPTGGTGETQYF. CDR3 DNA sequence: TGTGCCAGCAGTCCGACAGGGGGCACGGGGGAGACCCAGTACTTC.

With regard to this clonotype: This beta chain is an off-target read within a library intended for alpha chains, so its frequency means little. The gene calls are TRBV28 and TRBJ1-2; D not resolved. The CDR3 spans 12 residues. Germline V gene sequence: CDR1 MDHEN, CDR2 SYDVKM. V lost 5 bases and J lost 8, with 12 bases in between. In nucleotides, the CDR3 is TGTGCCAGCAGTACGGCAATAGGGGGCTACACCTTC. This sequence encodes CASSTAIGGYTF.

This clonotype is a singleton in its sample. For a library built for alpha chains, this beta chain is a stray read; little rests on its size. The genes are TRBV24-1 and TRBJ2-2; D gene unclear. V was trimmed by 1 base and J by 3 bases, leaving 11 bases between them. The CDR3 has 16 residues. Germline values: CDR1 KGHDR, CDR2 SFDVKD. Written as DNA, the CDR3 is TGTGCCACCAGTGATTTTCTAGTGGGCTACACCGGGGAGCTGTTTTTT. Amino acids: CATSDFLVGYTGELFF.

This clonotype was counted only a few times. With the library built for alpha chains, this beta chain is off target and its frequency is not meaningful. The chain carries TRBV29-1 and TRBJ2-5; the match to TRBD2 covers 7 bases. CDR3 size: 14 residues. Germline values: CDR1 SQVTM, CDR2 ANQGSEA. Trimming removed 5 bases from V and 0 bases from J; junction bases left unmatched: 6. CDR3 loop: CSVSSGDYQETQYF. CDR3 in DNA: TGCAGCGTTTCCAGCGGGGACTACCAAGAGACCCAGTACTTC.

About this clonotype itself: In a library made to pick up alpha chains, this beta chain is a stray read with a size that means little. The chain carries TRBV6-1 and TRBJ2-7; TRBD2 matches at 16 bases. Germline trimming cut 8 bases from V and 5 bases from J; bases unmatched to any gene: 12. The CDR3 has 17 amino acids. Germline-derived CDR1 and CDR2 are MNHNS and SASEGT. The CDR3 region is CASGSGTSGRASDEQYF. CDR3 in DNA: TGTGCCAGCGGTTCCGGGACTAGCGGGAGGGCCAGCGACGAGCAGTACTTC.